These 2 T cell receptor beta chains were all obtained from the same sample, sequenced in a study of CD8 T cells in ankylosing spondylitis. The study, taken as a whole, reports: Roughly eight highly homologous variants made up a TCR beta motif that seemed to typify ankylosing spondylitis blood.

TCRdb independently ran MiXCR on the 5' RACE reads; one entry per CDR3 protein. The sample lists hundreds of thousands of distinct CDR3 sequences, roughly 10% occurring once. The antigens for these receptors are not known. Material: blood, either unsorted or a sorted T cell fraction (not recorded which). The receptor source for this set is a male donor with ankylosing spondylitis.

There are a few counts of this clonotype. The genes are TRBV12-3 or TRBV12-4 and TRBJ1-1; 12 bases align to TRBD1. The V gene end was trimmed by 6 bases and the J gene end by 4 bases; junction bases not matched to a gene: 9. The CDR3 length is 16 residues. The CDR3 is CASSPGQGASVTEAFF. CDR3 DNA sequence: TGTGCCAGCAGCCCGGGACAGGGGGCGAGCGTCACTGAAGCTTTCTTT.

The chain employs TRBV11-1 and TRBJ2-1; 12 bases line up with TRBD2. The CDR3 extends over 18 amino acids. Germline-derived CDR1 and CDR2 are SGHAT and FQDESV (reference sequence). With V trimmed by 4 bases and J by 4 bases, 11 bases remained unmatched. The chain's CDR3 is CASSSTDFGLAGYNEQFF. DNA for the CDR3: TGTGCCAGCAGCTCCACCGATTTCGGACTAGCGGGGTACAATGAGCAGTTCTTC.